This T cell receptor (beta chain) was recovered during a study of human T cells and chemical hapten exposure. The CDR3 is 15 amino acids. Germline V gene sequence: CDR1 SGHTA, CDR2 FQGTGA. Trimming took 6 bases from V and 0 from J; bases not matched to a gene: 5. Time point: patch test 3, about 24 weeks after DPC sensitization. The treatment here: therapeutic diphenylcyclopropenone sensitization with weekly scalp DPC. One entry per CDR3 protein results from TCRdb running MiXCR on the RACE reads. The data show about 190,000 distinct CDR3 sequences, around a quarter seen once. The input for sequencing was whole blood, taken in connection with sensitization to the hapten diphenylcyclopropenone (DPC). The sequence was collected from a woman in her thirties or forties with alopecia areata. Some clones in this sample may be carry-over from other donors' samples. The genes are TRBV7-3 and TRBJ2-3; 8 bases align to TRBD2. CDR3 loop: CASRLSGASTDTQYF. CDR3 nucleotide sequence: TGTGCCAGCAGGCTTAGCGGGGCTAGCACAGATACGCAGTATTTT.